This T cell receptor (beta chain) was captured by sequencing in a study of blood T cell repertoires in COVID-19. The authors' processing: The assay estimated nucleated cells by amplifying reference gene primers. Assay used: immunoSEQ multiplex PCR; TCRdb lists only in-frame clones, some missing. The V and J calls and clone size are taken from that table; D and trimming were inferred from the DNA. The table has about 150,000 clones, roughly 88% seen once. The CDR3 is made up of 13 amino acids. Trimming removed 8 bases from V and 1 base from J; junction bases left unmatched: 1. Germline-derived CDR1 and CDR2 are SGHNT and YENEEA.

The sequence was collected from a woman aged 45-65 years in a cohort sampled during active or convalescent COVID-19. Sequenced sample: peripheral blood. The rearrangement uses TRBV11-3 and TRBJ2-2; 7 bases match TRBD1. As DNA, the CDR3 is TGTGCCAGCCGGACAGGGAACACCGGGGAGCTGTTTTTT. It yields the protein CASRTGNTGELFF.